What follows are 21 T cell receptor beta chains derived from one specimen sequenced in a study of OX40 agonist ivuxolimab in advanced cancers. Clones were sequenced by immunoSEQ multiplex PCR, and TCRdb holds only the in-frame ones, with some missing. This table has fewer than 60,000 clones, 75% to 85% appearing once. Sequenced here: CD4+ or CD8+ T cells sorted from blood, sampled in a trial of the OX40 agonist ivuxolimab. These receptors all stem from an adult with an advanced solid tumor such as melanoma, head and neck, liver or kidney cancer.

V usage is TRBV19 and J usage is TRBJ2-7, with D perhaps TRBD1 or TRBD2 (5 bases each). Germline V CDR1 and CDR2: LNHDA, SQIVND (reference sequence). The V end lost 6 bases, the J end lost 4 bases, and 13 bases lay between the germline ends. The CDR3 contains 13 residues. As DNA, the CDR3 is TGTGCCAGTAGCCACGCCGGGGCATACGAGCAGTACTTC. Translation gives CASSHAGAYEQYF. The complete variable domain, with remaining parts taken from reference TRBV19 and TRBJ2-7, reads DGGITQSPKYLFRKEGQNVTLSCEQNLNHDAMYWYRQDPGQGLRLIYYSQIVNDFQKGDIAEGYSVSREKKESFPLTVTSAQKNPTAFYLCASSHAGAYEQYFGPGTRLTVT.

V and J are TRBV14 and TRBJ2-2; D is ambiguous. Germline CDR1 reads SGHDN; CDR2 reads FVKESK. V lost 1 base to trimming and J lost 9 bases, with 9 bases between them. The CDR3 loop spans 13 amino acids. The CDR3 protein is CASSQARDRELFF. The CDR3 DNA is TGTGCCAGCAGCCAAGCCCGAGACCGGGAGCTGTTTTTT.

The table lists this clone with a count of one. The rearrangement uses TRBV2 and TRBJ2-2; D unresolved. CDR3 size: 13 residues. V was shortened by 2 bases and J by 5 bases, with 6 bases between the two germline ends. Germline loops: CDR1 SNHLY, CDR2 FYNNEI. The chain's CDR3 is CASSEWGTGELFF. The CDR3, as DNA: TGTGCCAGCAGTGAATGGGGAACCGGGGAGCTGTTTTTT.

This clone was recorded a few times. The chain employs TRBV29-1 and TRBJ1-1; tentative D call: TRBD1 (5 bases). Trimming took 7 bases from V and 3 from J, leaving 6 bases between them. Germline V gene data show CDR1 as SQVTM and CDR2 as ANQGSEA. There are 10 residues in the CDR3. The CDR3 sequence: CSAGDTEAFF. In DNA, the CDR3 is TGCAGCGCGGGGGACACTGAAGCTTTCTTT.

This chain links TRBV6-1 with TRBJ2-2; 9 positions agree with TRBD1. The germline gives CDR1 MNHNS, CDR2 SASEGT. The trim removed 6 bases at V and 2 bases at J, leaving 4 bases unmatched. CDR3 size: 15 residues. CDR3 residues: CASRTGQGNTGELFF. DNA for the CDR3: TGTGCCAGCAGAACGGGACAGGGAAACACCGGGGAGCTGTTTTTT.

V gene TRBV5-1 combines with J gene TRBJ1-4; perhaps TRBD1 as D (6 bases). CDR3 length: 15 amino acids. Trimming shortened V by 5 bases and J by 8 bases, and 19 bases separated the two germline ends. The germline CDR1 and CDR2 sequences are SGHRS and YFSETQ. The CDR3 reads CASSTTGTNTEKLFF. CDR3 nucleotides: TGCGCCAGCAGTACGACCGGGACAAATACCGAAAAACTGTTTTTT.

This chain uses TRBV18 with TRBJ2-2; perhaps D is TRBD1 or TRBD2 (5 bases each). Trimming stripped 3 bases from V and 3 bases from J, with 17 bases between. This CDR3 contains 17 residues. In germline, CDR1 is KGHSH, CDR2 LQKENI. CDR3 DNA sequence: TGTGCCAGCTCACCCGTCCGAGGGGCCGTGGACACCGGGGAGCTGTTTTTT. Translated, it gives CASSPVRGAVDTGELFF.

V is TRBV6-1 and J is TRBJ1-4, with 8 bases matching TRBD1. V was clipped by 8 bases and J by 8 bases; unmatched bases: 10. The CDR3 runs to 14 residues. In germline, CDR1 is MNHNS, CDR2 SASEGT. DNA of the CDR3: TGTGCCAGCGGGACGGGACAGGCGATAGAAAAACTGTTTTTT. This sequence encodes CASGTGQAIEKLFF.

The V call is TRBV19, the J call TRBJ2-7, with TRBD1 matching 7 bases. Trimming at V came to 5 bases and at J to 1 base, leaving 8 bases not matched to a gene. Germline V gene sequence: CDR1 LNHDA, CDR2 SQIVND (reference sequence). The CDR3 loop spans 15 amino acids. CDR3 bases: TGTGCCAGTAGTTTCCCGGGACAGAAGTCCTACGAGCAGTACTTC. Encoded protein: CASSFPGQKSYEQYF.

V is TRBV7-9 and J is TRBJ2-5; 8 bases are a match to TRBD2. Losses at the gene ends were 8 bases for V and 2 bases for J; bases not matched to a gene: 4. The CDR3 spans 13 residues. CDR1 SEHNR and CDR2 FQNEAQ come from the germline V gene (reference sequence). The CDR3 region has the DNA TGTGCCAGCGGGCGGGGGGCACAAGAGACCCAGTACTTC. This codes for CASGRGAQETQYF.

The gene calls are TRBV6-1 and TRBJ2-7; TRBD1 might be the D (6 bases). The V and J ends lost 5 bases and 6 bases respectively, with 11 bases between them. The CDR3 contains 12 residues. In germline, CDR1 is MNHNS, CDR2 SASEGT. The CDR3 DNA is TGTGCCAGCAGTTATGGACAGTTCGAGCAGTACTTC. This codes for CASSYGQFEQYF.

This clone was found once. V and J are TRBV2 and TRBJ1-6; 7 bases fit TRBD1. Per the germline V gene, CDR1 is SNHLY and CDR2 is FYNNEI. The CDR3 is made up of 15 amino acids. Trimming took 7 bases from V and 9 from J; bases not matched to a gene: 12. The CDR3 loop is CASTLTGADTSPLHF. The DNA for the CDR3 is TGTGCCAGCACACTAACAGGGGCCGACACTTCACCCCTCCACTTT.

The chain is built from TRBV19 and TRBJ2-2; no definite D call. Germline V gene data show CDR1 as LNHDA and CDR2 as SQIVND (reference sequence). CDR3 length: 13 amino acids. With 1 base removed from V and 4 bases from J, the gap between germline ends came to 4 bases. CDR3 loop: CASSIVTTGELFF. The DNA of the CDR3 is TGTGCCAGTAGTATAGTAACCACCGGGGAGCTGTTTTTT.

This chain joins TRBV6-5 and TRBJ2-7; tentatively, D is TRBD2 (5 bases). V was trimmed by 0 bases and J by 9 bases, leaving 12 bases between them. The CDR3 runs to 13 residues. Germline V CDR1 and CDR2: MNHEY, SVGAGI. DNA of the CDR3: TGTGCCAGCAGTTACTCTAGCGAAACGGGGCAGTACTTC. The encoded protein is CASSYSSETGQYF.

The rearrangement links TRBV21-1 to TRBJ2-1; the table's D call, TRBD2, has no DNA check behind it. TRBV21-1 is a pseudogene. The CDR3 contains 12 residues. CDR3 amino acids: CASSKAPRRQFF. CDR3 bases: TGTGCCAGCAGCAAAGCGCCACGTAGGCAGTTCTTC.

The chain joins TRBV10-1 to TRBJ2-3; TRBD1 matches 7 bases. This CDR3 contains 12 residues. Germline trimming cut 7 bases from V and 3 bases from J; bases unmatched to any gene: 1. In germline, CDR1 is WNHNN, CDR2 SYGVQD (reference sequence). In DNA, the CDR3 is TGCGCCAGCAACAGGGGTACAGATACGCAGTATTTT. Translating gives CASNRGTDTQYF.

This CDR3 reads CASKPGGGTDTQYF. CDR3 bases: TGTGCCAGTAAGCCGGGGGGGGGCACAGATACGCAGTATTTT. V is TRBV19 and J is TRBJ2-3; the match to TRBD2 covers 8 bases. The junction had 4 bases not matched to a gene; V was cut back by 7 bases and J by 1 base. The CDR3 has 14 amino acids. Germline assignment: CDR1 LNHDA and CDR2 SQIVND (reference sequence).

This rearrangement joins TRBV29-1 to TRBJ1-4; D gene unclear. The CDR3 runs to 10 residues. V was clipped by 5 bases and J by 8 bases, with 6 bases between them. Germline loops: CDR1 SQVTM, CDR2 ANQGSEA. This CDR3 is CSVFREKLFF. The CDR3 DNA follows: TGCAGCGTTTTCCGGGAAAAACTGTTTTTT.

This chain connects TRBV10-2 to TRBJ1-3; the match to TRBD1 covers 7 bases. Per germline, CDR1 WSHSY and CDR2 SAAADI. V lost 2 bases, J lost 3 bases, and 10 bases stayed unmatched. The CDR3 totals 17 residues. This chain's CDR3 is CASSEPRDSLDGNTIYF. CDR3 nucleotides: TGCGCCAGCAGTGAGCCCCGGGACAGCCTAGATGGAAACACCATATATTTT.

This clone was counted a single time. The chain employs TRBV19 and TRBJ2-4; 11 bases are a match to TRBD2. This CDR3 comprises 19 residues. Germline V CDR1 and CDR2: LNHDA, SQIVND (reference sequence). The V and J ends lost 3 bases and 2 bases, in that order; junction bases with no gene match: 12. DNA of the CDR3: TGTGCCAGTAGTATCTCTAGCGGGGGGTCCGATGGGACCAAAAACATTCAGTACTTC. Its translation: CASSISSGGSDGTKNIQYF.

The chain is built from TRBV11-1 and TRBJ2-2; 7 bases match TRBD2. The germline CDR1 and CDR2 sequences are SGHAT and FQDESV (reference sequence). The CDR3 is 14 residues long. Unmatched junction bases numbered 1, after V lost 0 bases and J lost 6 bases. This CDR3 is CASSLARGAGELFF. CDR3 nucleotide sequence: TGTGCCAGCAGCTTAGCACGGGGGGCCGGGGAGCTGTTTTTT.